Below are 32 T cell receptor beta chains sequenced from a single sample in a study of tumor-infiltrating lymphocytes in primary liver carcinoma. The input was 450 to 550 ng total RNA; TCR beta cDNA was made from it with a constant-region primer. Libraries covering TCR beta were generated through three nested multiplex PCR rounds (using a slightly modified ARM-PCR). TRBV1-TRBV30 forward primers paired with a C-beta reverse primer were used in the first two PCR rounds, which ran roughly 10 cycles each. TCRdb redid the calling of the multiplex PCR reads with MiXCR, one entry per CDR3 protein. The table includes about 97,000 distinct CDR3 sequences, around two thirds detected once. Without any cell sorting, roughly 18-34 mg of bulk tissue yielded co-extracted RNA and DNA. Material for sequencing was liver tumor tissue from sampling region 2. The subset: tumor region T2, inferior pole. Receptors originate from a woman aged 55-69 years with primary liver carcinoma and hepatitis B virus infection.

The count of this clonotype is one. The conserved closing phenylalanine or tryptophan is absent in this CDR3, likely reflecting a read error. The chain combines TRBV11-3 with TRBJ2-2; tentative D call: TRBD2 (6 bases). Per the germline V gene, CDR1 is SGHNT and CDR2 is YENEEA. The CDR3 has 14 residues. The CDR3 sequence is CAGSLGLTTGELFS. The CDR3 coding sequence is TGTGCCGGCAGCTTAGGACTAACCACCGGGGAGCTGTTTTCT.

Remarks on this clonotype: One end of the junction fails to match germline, which may point to a read error. This sequence joins TRBV7-8 and TRBJ2-1; D call uncertain. The CDR3 consists of 14 residues. Germline-derived CDR1 and CDR2 are SGHVS and FQNEAQ. The CDR3 DNA reads TGTGCCGGCAGCCTACGGACGGAGCTCAATGAGCGGTTCTTC. Its protein product is CAGSLRTELNERFF. The complete variable domain, with remaining parts taken from reference TRBV7-8 and TRBJ2-1, reads GAGVSQSPRYKVAKRGQDVALRCDPISGHVSLFWYQQALGQGPEFLTYFQNEAQLDKSGLPSDRFFAERPEGSVSTLKIQRTQQEDSAVYLCAGSLRTELNERFFGPGTRLTVL.

Regarding this clonotype: A much larger clone lies one base from this, so it may be a read error. The chain employs TRBV7-9 and TRBJ1-2; no clear D. The CDR3 has 14 residues. The V gene lost 1 base and the J gene lost 5 bases, with 11 bases spanning the gap. Germline CDR1 and CDR2: SEHNR and FQNEAQ (reference sequence). CDR3 in amino acids: CASSLEVSGYGYTF. DNA for the CDR3: TGTGCCAGCAGCTTAGAAGTGTCTGGGTATGGCTACACCTTC.

Note on this clonotype: Given a much more abundant clone one base away, this may be a read error. The chain employs TRBV7-9 and TRBJ1-6; no firm D call. This CDR3 has 13 residues. Germline lookup yields CDR1 SEHNR and CDR2 FQNEAQ (reference sequence). The CDR3 DNA reads TGTACCAGCAGCTTACAGACGAATTCACCCCTCCACTTT. It yields the protein CTSSLQTNSPLHF.

The chain links TRBV6-5 to TRBJ2-3, with TRBD2 identical over 8 bases. Germline V gives CDR1 MNHEY, CDR2 SVGAGI. CDR3 length: 15 amino acids. After removal of 6 bases from V and 8 bases from J, the junction contained 13 bases not matched to a gene. The CDR3 loop is CASRASGPGAGTQYF. In DNA form, the CDR3 reads TGTGCCAGCAGGGCTAGCGGGCCAGGAGCAGGTACGCAGTATTTT.

For this clonotype: The junction departs from germline at one end; a sequencing error may be responsible. The chain recombines TRBV6-5 with TRBJ2-1; 7 bases are a match to TRBD2. The CDR3 runs 13 residues. Germline values: CDR1 MNHEY, CDR2 SVGAGI. CDR3 loop: CTSRRVGGDEKFF. CDR3 in DNA: TGTACCAGCAGACGGGTGGGAGGGGATGAGAAGTTCTTC.

Of note for this clonotype: At one boundary the junction diverges from the germline segment, which might be a read error. The CDR3 DNA sequence: TGTACCAGCAGCCCCAGCTACGGCTACGCCTTC. Its protein is CTSSPSYGYAF. V is TRBV11-2 and J is TRBJ1-2, with D hard to call. Looked up from germline, CDR1 is SGHAT and CDR2 is FQNNGV. There are 11 residues in the CDR3.

This clonotype was seen once. A much larger clone is a single base away; this may be a read error. This chain uses TRBV7-9 with TRBJ1-2; D unresolved. V was pared by 3 bases and J by 5 bases, with 13 bases between. Germline V gives CDR1 SEHNR, CDR2 FQNEAQ (reference sequence). The CDR3 has 14 amino acids. For the CDR3, the DNA is TGTGCCAGCAGCTTTGAAGTGCCTGGGTATGGCTACACCTTC. Encoded protein: CASSFEVPGYGYTF. Variable domain in full (rest from reference TRBV7-9 and TRBJ1-2): DTGVSQNPRHKITKRGQNVTFRCDPISEHNRLYWYRQTLGQGPEFLTYFQNEAQLEKSRLLSDRFSAERPKGSFSTLEIQRTEQGDSAMYLCASSFEVPGYGYTFGSGTRLTVV.

This clonotype appeared a single time. A much bigger clone sits one base away, suggesting this may be a read error. V usage is TRBV6-1 and J usage is TRBJ2-1, with a possible D match to TRBD2 (5 bases). The germline V gene encodes CDR1 MNHNS and CDR2 SASEGT. The CDR3 spans 12 residues. The CDR3 DNA is TGTGCCAGCAGTGAACAGGACTCTGAGCAGTTATTC. This translates into CASSEQDSEQLF.

As to this clonotype: Here the CDR3 omits its conserved ending phenylalanine or tryptophan, so a read error is the likely source. The chain couples TRBV11-3 to TRBJ2-7, with 7 bases aligning to TRBD2. Looked up from germline, CDR1 is SGHNT and CDR2 is YENEEA. The CDR3 totals 14 residues. CDR3 loop: CGSTLSGREHEQYL. As DNA, the CDR3 is TGTGGCAGCACCTTAAGCGGGCGGGAGCACGAGCAGTACCTC.

The chain links TRBV6-5 to TRBJ2-1, with D unclear. V was pared by 8 bases and J by 9 bases, with 20 bases between. The CDR3 spans 14 residues. Per the germline V gene, CDR1 is MNHEY and CDR2 is SVGAGI. In DNA, the CDR3 is TGTGCCAGCGCGTTAGTAGCAAGAGTTGGTGAGCAGTTCTTC. Residues: CASALVARVGEQFF.

A note on this clonotype: A clone one base away is much larger, so this may be a read error. This rearrangement joins TRBV25-1 to TRBJ1-2; 7 positions agree with TRBD1. Germline CDR1 and CDR2: MGHDK and SYGVNS. After removal of 6 bases from V and 10 bases from J, the junction contained 11 bases not matched to a gene. CDR3 length: 13 residues. This chain's CDR3 is CASSGRQGGDYTF. CDR3 coding DNA: TGTGCCAGCAGCGGTAGACAGGGCGGTGACTACACCTTC.

Ten or more counts support this clonotype. The V call is TRBV7-8, the J call TRBJ2-1; D is uncertain. This CDR3 is built from 16 residues. The ends were cut back, 5 bases at V and 4 bases at J, with 18 bases in the middle. Germline values: CDR1 SGHVS, CDR2 FQNEAQ. In nucleotides, the CDR3 is TGTGCCAGCAGCAAATTCACTCGGAACAGTTACAATGAGCAGTTCTTC. It specifies CASSKFTRNSYNEQFF.

About this clonotype itself: A read error may be the cause here, since a much bigger clone is one base away. V and J are TRBV14 and TRBJ2-7; D is tentatively TRBD1 or TRBD2 (6 bases each). Germline V gene lookup returns CDR1 SGHDN and CDR2 FVKESK. There are 14 residues in the CDR3. CDR3 nucleotide sequence: TGTGCCAGCAGCCTCTGGGGGGCTAGCTACGAGCAGTGCTTC. Protein sequence: CASSLWGASYEQCF. Complete variable domain (other parts from reference TRBV14 and TRBJ2-7): EAGVTQFPSHSVIEKGQTVTLRCDPISGHDNLYWYRRVMGKEIKFLLHFVKESKQDESGMPNNRFLAERTGGTYSTLKVQPAELEDSGVYFCASSLWGASYEQCFGPGTRLTVT.

This clonotype turned up a few times. This chain uses TRBV28 with TRBJ2-3, with 12 positions matching TRBD2. The CDR3 is 14 amino acids. The ends lost 7 bases at V and 4 bases at J; junction bases unmatched: 3. The germline gives CDR1 MDHEN, CDR2 SYDVKM. CDR3 region: CASTTSGRADTQYF. CDR3 sequence (DNA): TGTGCCAGCACGACTAGCGGGAGAGCAGATACGCAGTATTTT.

Notes on this clonotype: This clone may be a read error of a much larger clone one base away. The genes are TRBV5-1 and TRBJ2-1; D uncertain. This CDR3 has 15 amino acids. CDR1 SGHRS and CDR2 YFSETQ come from the germline V gene. The CDR3 spells CTSSLAFRLDNEQFF. For the CDR3, the DNA is TGCACCAGCAGCTTGGCCTTTCGACTTGACAATGAGCAGTTCTTC.

The chain joins TRBV7-8 to TRBJ2-2; TRBD2 matches 9 bases. Unmatched junction bases numbered 12, after V lost 7 bases and J lost 0 bases. Germline CDR1 and CDR2: SGHVS and FQNEAQ. The CDR3 is made up of 18 amino acids. The CDR3 DNA sequence: TGTGCCAGCAACTCTTGGCTAGCGGGATACACGAACACCGGGGAGCTGTTTTTT. It codes for CASNSWLAGYTNTGELFF.

As for this clonotype: Relative to the germline gene, one junction end is altered; a read error may explain this. The rearrangement links TRBV12-3 or TRBV12-4 to TRBJ2-2; D not certain. The CDR3 runs to 13 residues. This CDR3 reads CVSSSTSTRELFF. CDR3 sequence (DNA): TGTGTCAGCAGTTCGACATCCACCAGGGAGCTGTTTTTT.

The chain employs TRBV12-3 or TRBV12-4 and TRBJ2-1, with D unresolved. CDR3 length: 16 residues. The V gene lost 5 bases and the J gene lost 5 bases, with 19 bases spanning the gap. The CDR3 sequence: CASSPLVYSFNNEQFF. In nucleotides, the CDR3 is TGTGCCAGCAGTCCCCTTGTCTATAGCTTCAACAATGAGCAGTTCTTC.

Comments on this clonotype: The junction differs from germline at one of its ends, possibly a read error. The chain recombines TRBV29-1 with TRBJ2-3, with TRBD2 matching over 7 bases. The CDR3 has 18 residues. Per germline, CDR1 SQVTM and CDR2 ANQGSEA. CDR3 sequence reads: CSVEALGMGGVSTDTQYF. The CDR3 coding sequence is TGCAGCGTTGAAGCGTTGGGCATGGGAGGGGTTAGCACGGATACGCAGTATTTT.

Only a few counts were recorded for this clonotype. A read error is possible here, since a much larger clone lies one base away. The rearrangement links TRBV6-5 to TRBJ2-5; either TRBD1 or TRBD2 may supply D (5 bases each). This CDR3 is 15 amino acids long. Trimming took 5 bases from V and 2 from J, leaving 15 bases between them. From germline, CDR1 is MNHEY and CDR2 SVGAGI. CDR3 amino acids: CASSLGALGQETQYF. CDR3 bases: TGTGCCAGCAGTCTCGGGGCCTTGGGGCAAGAGACCCAGTACTTC.

Concerning this clonotype itself: Since a much larger clone is just one base distant, this may be a read error. This sequence joins TRBV5-6 and TRBJ2-1; TRBD2 agrees at 10 bases. V gave up 3 bases and J gave up 3 bases; unmatched junction bases: 12. The CDR3 extends over 18 amino acids. Germline values: CDR1 SGHDT, CDR2 YYEEEE. The CDR3 reads CASSSAVLAGSFYNEQFF. The CDR3 coding sequence is TGTGCCAGCAGCTCGGCCGTACTAGCGGGAAGTTTCTACAATGAGCAGTTCTTC.

This clonotype has just a few counts. This chain joins TRBV7-9 and TRBJ2-2; 10 bases map to TRBD1. There are 15 residues in the CDR3. Germline V gene sequence: CDR1 SEHNR, CDR2 FQNEAQ (reference sequence). V lost 5 bases and J lost 6; bases outside the gene matches: 6. As DNA, the CDR3 is TGTGCCAGCAGCACCGGGACAGGGGTTCCCGGGGAGCTGTTTTTT. This sequence encodes CASSTGTGVPGELFF.

Details on this clonotype: One junction end does not reproduce the germline sequence, and a read error may be involved. This chain uses TRBV29-1 with TRBJ2-1; D not resolved. In germline, CDR1 is SQVTM, CDR2 ANQGSEA. CDR3 length equals 10 residues. The CDR3 region is CSVSINEQSF. In DNA, the CDR3 is TGCAGCGTTTCTATAAATGAGCAGTCCTTC.

A word on this clonotype: One junction end disagrees with the germline gene, perhaps due to a read error. V usage is TRBV4-2 and J usage is TRBJ2-7, with a weak D call TRBD2 (5 bases). Germline V gene lookup returns CDR1 LGHNA and CDR2 YNFKEQ. This CDR3 has 15 residues. CDR3 protein: CGSGQDLGTSYEQYF. The CDR3 nucleotides are TGTGGCAGCGGCCAAGATCTTGGCACCTCCTACGAACAGTACTTC.

A word on this clonotype: The junction does not match germline at one end; this may be a read error. The chain carries TRBV11-2 and TRBJ2-1, with 10 nucleotides matching TRBD2. This CDR3 spans 17 amino acids. Germline CDR1 and CDR2: SGHAT and FQNNGV. Here the CDR3 reads CASSRRRAGGPGDEHFF. The CDR3 nucleotides are TGTGCCAGCAGCAGGAGACGAGCGGGAGGGCCGGGAGATGAGCATTTCTTC.

Of note for this clonotype: Since a much larger clone is just one base distant, this may be a read error. This rearrangement joins TRBV28 to TRBJ2-7, with D unresolved. The V gene's germline CDR1 is MDHEN and CDR2 SYDVKM. Trimming removed 6 bases from V and 6 bases from J, with 18 bases in between. The CDR3 is 14 amino acids. CDR3 sequence reads: CASSRIGSVREQYF. CDR3 coding DNA: TGTGCCAGCAGCCGGATAGGATCGGTGCGCGAGCAGTACTTC.

Concerning this clonotype itself: The junction departs from germline at one end; a sequencing error may be responsible. The CDR3 nucleotides are TGTGCCAGCAATGAACTGTTCTTGAAGGGGGAGCTGTTTTTT. Its protein product is CASNELFLKGELFF. V usage is TRBV6-1 and J usage is TRBJ2-2; D is unresolved. This CDR3 comprises 14 residues. Per the germline V gene, CDR1 is MNHNS and CDR2 is SASEGT.

This clonotype came up many times. The chain is built from TRBV6-5 and TRBJ1-6, with D uncertain. Trimming pared 2 bases from V and 6 bases from J, leaving 8 bases between. There are 14 residues in the CDR3. The germline CDR1 and CDR2 sequences are MNHEY and SVGAGI. The CDR3 protein is CASSYDTANSPLHF. CDR3 DNA: TGTGCCAGCAGTTACGATACGGCTAATTCACCCCTCCACTTT.

Regarding this clonotype: One junction end disagrees with the germline gene, perhaps due to a read error. V usage is TRBV11-3 and J usage is TRBJ2-3, with D perhaps matching TRBD1 (5 bases). The CDR3 covers 14 residues. Germline lookup yields CDR1 SGHNT and CDR2 YENEEA. CDR3 coding DNA: TGTGCCAGCAGCCATCGGACATGCACAGACACGCGGTATTTT. Protein: CASSHRTCTDTRYF. Complete variable domain (other parts from reference TRBV11-3 and TRBJ2-3): EAGVVQSPRYKIIEKKQPVAFWCNPISGHNTLYWYLQNLGQGPELLIRYENEEAVDDSQLPKDRFSAERLKGVDSTLKIQPAELGDSAVYLCASSHRTCTDTRYFGPGTRLTVL.

This clonotype was detected once. The J gene is TRBJ2-3, the V gene TRBV11-2; TRBD2 agrees at 7 bases. The V and J ends lost 4 bases and 4 bases, in that order; junction bases with no gene match: 11. Germline V gene data show CDR1 as SGHAT and CDR2 as FQNNGV. The CDR3 is 16 amino acids. The CDR3 DNA is TGTGCCAGCAGCTCGGGACTAACGTACACGTCAGATACGCAGTATTTT. Protein sequence: CASSSGLTYTSDTQYF.

The rearrangement uses TRBV29-1 and TRBJ1-3, with D possibly TRBD1 on 5 matching bases. Germline loops: CDR1 SQVTM, CDR2 ANQGSEA. Deletions cut 6 bases from V and 0 bases from J, with 18 bases between. The CDR3 is made up of 16 amino acids. CDR3 region: CSVVGGLADSGNTIYF. CDR3 bases: TGCAGCGTAGTTGGGGGTTTGGCTGACTCTGGAAACACCATATATTTT.